This entry lists 27 T cell receptor beta chains sequenced from one sample in a study of Ad26.COV2.S vaccination and SARS-CoV-2 variants. The method was immunoSEQ multiplex PCR; TCRdb's version includes in-frame clones alone and lacks a portion of them. The repertoire has approximately 460,000 clones, 70% to 90% of them found once; the top ten carry 1.5% to 2%. Treatment in this sample: around 19 received Ad26.COV2.S at low or high dose, single or two shots; 5 received placebo; per-sample allocation not given. Collection of the samples took place on day 63 after the first injection of vaccine or placebo. Sequencing used peripheral blood, obtained in a trial of Ad26.COV2.S vaccine versus placebo. These receptors were taken from a person aged 18-60 years who received the Ad26.COV2.S COVID-19 vaccine or a placebo.

This rearrangement joins TRBV28 to TRBJ2-5, with D perhaps TRBD1 (6 bases). CDR3 length: 14 residues. V was pared by 7 bases and J by 4 bases, with 16 bases between. Germline-derived CDR1 and CDR2 are MDHEN and SYDVKM. The CDR3 DNA reads as TGTGCCAGCATCGCCAGGGGTTTGGGAGAGACCCAGTACTTC. Its protein product is CASIARGLGETQYF.

Remarks on this clone: The sample holds other DNA sequences that translate to the same CDR3. This sequence joins TRBV9 and TRBJ1-5, with D possibly TRBD1 on 5 matching bases. CDR3 size: 13 residues. Germline-derived CDR1 and CDR2 are SGDLS and YYNGEE. The V end lost 2 bases, the J end lost 2 bases, and 5 bases lay between the germline ends. CDR3 nucleotides: TGTGCCAGCAGCGTCAGGGGCAATCAGCCCCAGCATTTT. Its translation is CASSVRGNQPQHF. Variable domain in full (rest from reference TRBV9 and TRBJ1-5): DSGVTQTPKHLITATGQRVTLRCSPRSGDLSVYWYQQSLDQGLQFLIQYYNGEERAKGNILERFSAQQFPDLHSELNLSSLELGDSALYFCASSVRGNQPQHFGDGTRLSIL.

V and J are TRBV3-1 (or the pseudogene TRBV3-2) and TRBJ1-2; the D gene is possibly TRBD1 (6 bases). From germline, CDR1 is LGHDT and CDR2 YNNKEL (reference sequence). This CDR3 is 12 amino acids long. V lost 3 bases, J lost 7 bases, and 9 bases lay in between. CDR3 residues: CASSHGQIGYTF. The CDR3 nucleotides are TGTGCCAGCAGCCACGGACAGATTGGCTACACCTTC.

This chain uses TRBV7-2 with TRBJ2-7; no reliable D call. V was shortened by 5 bases and J by 1 base, with 12 bases between the two germline ends. CDR1 is SGHTA, CDR2 FQGNSA, per germline. The CDR3 length is 14 residues. The CDR3 DNA reads TGTGCCAGCAGCGTTACAGTACAATCCTACGAGCAGTACTTC. It encodes CASSVTVQSYEQYF.

The genes are TRBV5-5 and TRBJ1-1; D possibly corresponds to TRBD1 (5 bases). This CDR3 has 16 amino acids. Germline V CDR1 and CDR2: SGHKS, YYEKEE (reference sequence). The V end was cut by 2 bases, the J end by 0 bases, with 14 bases between. CDR3 residues: CASSFRDSRMNTEAFF. The CDR3 coding sequence is TGTGCCAGCAGCTTTCGAGACAGCCGCATGAACACTGAAGCTTTCTTT.

The chain couples TRBV7-2 to TRBJ1-2; tentative D call: TRBD1 (5 bases). The germline V gene has CDR1 SGHTA and CDR2 FQGNSA. This CDR3 has 13 residues. Trimming took off 2 bases at V and 7 bases at J, with 11 bases between the two ends. CDR3 in amino acids: CASSLSRESGYTF. The CDR3 DNA sequence: TGTGCCAGCAGCTTATCCAGGGAAAGTGGCTACACCTTC.

The chain employs TRBV12-5 and TRBJ1-2, with TRBD1 identical over 8 bases. V was pared by 6 bases and J by 5 bases, with 8 bases of the junction left unmatched. Germline V CDR1 and CDR2: LGHNT, FRNRAP. The CDR3 has 14 residues. The CDR3 DNA reads TGTGCTAGTGGGACAGGGGCGACAGGGTATGGCTACACCTTC. Translation: CASGTGATGYGYTF.

V and J are TRBV9 and TRBJ2-6, with D possibly being TRBD1 (5 bases). This CDR3 is 15 amino acids long. Trimming removed 2 bases at V and 0 bases at J, with 6 bases between. CDR1 SGDLS and CDR2 YYNGEE come from the germline V gene. The CDR3 loop is CASSVRVSGANVLTF. DNA of the CDR3: TGTGCCAGCAGCGTCAGGGTCTCTGGGGCCAACGTCCTGACTTTC.

The chain uses TRBV4-1 and TRBJ2-3; 9 bases are shared with TRBD2. V lost 0 bases and J lost 8; bases outside the gene matches: 9. The germline V gene encodes CDR1 MGHRA and CDR2 YSYEKL. The length of the CDR3 is 16 residues. The CDR3 loop reads CASSQEGGLAGVTQYF. DNA of the CDR3: TGCGCCAGCAGCCAAGAGGGGGGGTTAGCGGGAGTTACGCAGTATTTT.

The chain carries TRBV6-2 or TRBV6-3 and TRBJ1-1; 9 nucleotides align to TRBD1. Germline V gene data show CDR1 as MNHEY and CDR2 as SVGEGT. Trimming removed 5 bases from V and 5 bases from J; junction bases left unmatched: 12. CDR3 length: 16 residues. CDR3 amino acids: CASSPDRGFEGTEAFF. The CDR3 DNA is TGTGCCAGCAGTCCGGACAGGGGTTTCGAAGGGACTGAAGCTTTCTTT.

V and J are TRBV15 and TRBJ2-1; 14 positions match TRBD2. The V gene's germline CDR1 is LNHNV and CDR2 YYDKDF (reference sequence). With 3 bases clipped from V and 4 bases from J, the junction kept 2 bases outside the gene matches. The CDR3 sequence is 16 residues long. The CDR3 region is CATSRGLAGAYNEQFF. DNA of the CDR3: TGTGCCACCAGCAGGGGACTAGCGGGAGCTTACAATGAGCAGTTCTTC.

The J gene is TRBJ1-3, the V gene TRBV7-6; 7 nucleotides match TRBD1. This CDR3 spans 15 amino acids. CDR1 and CDR2 from the germline V gene are SGHVS and FNYEAQ. J gave up 0 bases and V 8 bases, and 7 bases lay outside the gene matches. CDR3 bases: TGTGCCAGCGGAACAGGGGCCCGCTCTGGAAACACCATATATTTT. Amino acids: CASGTGARSGNTIYF.

V is TRBV5-1 and J is TRBJ2-2, with D perhaps TRBD1 (6 bases). The ends were cut back, 4 bases at V and 3 bases at J, with 22 bases in the middle. Germline-derived CDR1 and CDR2 are SGHRS and YFSETQ. This CDR3 spans 18 amino acids. CDR3 sequence reads: CASSQGGAADLYTGELFF. The CDR3 DNA reads TGCGCCAGCAGCCAAGGGGGTGCAGCGGATCTTTACACCGGGGAGCTGTTTTTT.

The chain uses TRBV5-4 and TRBJ2-1; 9 bases agree with TRBD1. The trim removed 4 bases at V and 4 bases at J, leaving 12 bases unmatched. The CDR3 has 17 amino acids. The germline V gene has CDR1 SGHNT and CDR2 YYREEE (reference sequence). The CDR3 region is CASSPPGQGARYNEQFF. The CDR3 bases are TGTGCCAGCAGCCCGCCGGGACAGGGCGCCCGATACAATGAGCAGTTCTTC.

This clone has a handful of counts. The CDR3 DNA reads as TGTGCCAGCAGTTATGGGACAGTCTCTGGAAACACCATATATTTT. Translated: CASSYGTVSGNTIYF. The chain employs TRBV6-5 and TRBJ1-3; TRBD1 matches 7 bases. CDR1 MNHEY and CDR2 SVGAGI come from the germline V gene. With 3 bases clipped from V and 0 bases from J, the junction kept 2 bases outside the gene matches. The CDR3 runs 15 residues.

The V gene is TRBV18, the J gene TRBJ1-5; no firm D call. CDR1 is KGHSH, CDR2 LQKENI, per germline. V was cut by 2 bases and J by 3 bases, with 5 bases left in between. The CDR3 extends over 13 amino acids. CDR3 sequence: CASSPSPNQPQHF. For the CDR3, the DNA is TGTGCCAGCTCACCATCCCCCAATCAGCCCCAGCATTTT.

V and J are TRBV5-8 and TRBJ1-5; D remains unclear. The length of the CDR3 is 11 residues. CDR1 is SGHTS, CDR2 YDEGEE, per germline. The V end lost 4 bases, the J end lost 10 bases, and 9 bases lay between the germline ends. This chain's CDR3 is CASSPYFPQHF. DNA for the CDR3: TGTGCCAGCAGCCCCTATTTCCCCCAGCATTTT.

This CDR3 is CASSLRNTEAFF. DNA for the CDR3: TGTGCCAGCAGCTTACGAAACACTGAAGCTTTCTTT. V usage is TRBV5-4 and J usage is TRBJ1-1; no clear D gene. This CDR3 has 12 residues. Germline CDR1 and CDR2: SGHNT and YYREEE (reference sequence). V shed 2 bases and J shed 2 bases, with 4 bases lying between them.

CDR3 sequence reads: CASSLAGLAYEQYF. The CDR3, as DNA: TGTGCCAGCAGCTTGGCGGGACTAGCTTACGAGCAGTACTTC. The V call is TRBV5-4, the J call TRBJ2-7, with 9 nucleotides matching TRBD2. The junction had 2 bases not matched to a gene; V was cut back by 0 bases and J by 4 bases. The CDR3 consists of 14 residues. Germline V gene sequence: CDR1 SGHNT, CDR2 YYREEE (reference sequence). The full variable domain, its missing parts supplied by reference TRBV5-4 and TRBJ2-7, is ETGVTQSPTHLIKTRGQQVTLRCSSQSGHNTVSWYQQALGQGPQFIFQYYREEENGRGNFPPRFSGLQFPNYSSELNVNALELDDSALYLCASSLAGLAYEQYFGPGTRLTVT.

This clone was seen more than once but under ten times. This sequence joins TRBV9 and TRBJ1-2; weak D call: TRBD1 (5 bases). The CDR3 is made up of 12 amino acids. Germline-derived CDR1 and CDR2 are SGDLS and YYNGEE. The V end was cut by 3 bases, the J end by 6 bases, with 9 bases between. The CDR3 DNA follows: TGTGCCAGCAGCGCACAGGTAAATGGCTACACCTTC. Encoded protein: CASSAQVNGYTF.

The J gene is TRBJ2-2, the V gene TRBV19, with TRBD2 matching over 9 bases. The germline V gene has CDR1 LNHDA and CDR2 SQIVND (reference sequence). The CDR3 runs to 16 residues. The trim removed 5 bases at V and 1 base at J, leaving 5 bases unmatched. As DNA, the CDR3 is TGTGCCAGTAGTCTGGGACTAGCTCTGAACACCGGGGAGCTGTTTTTT. Translation gives CASSLGLALNTGELFF.

This clone was observed at least ten times. The chain is built from TRBV6-2 or TRBV6-3 and TRBJ2-1; the D is unclear. The CDR3 is 15 residues long. The germline V gene encodes CDR1 MNHEY and CDR2 SVGEGT. Trimming left V 6 bases short and J 1 base short, with 13 bases between. The CDR3 region has the DNA TGTGCCAGCAGCCTACGCGAACCTTCCTACAATGAGCAGTTCTTC. Residues: CASSLREPSYNEQFF.

The chain couples TRBV6-5 to TRBJ1-5; TRBD1 might be the D (6 bases). This CDR3 comprises 15 residues. The V gene lost 5 bases and the J gene lost 4 bases, with 15 bases spanning the gap. Germline V lookup: CDR1 MNHEY, CDR2 SVGAGI. As DNA, the CDR3 is TGTGCCAGCAGTCCACAGGGAAGGGGTAATCAGCCCCAGCATTTT. Amino acids: CASSPQGRGNQPQHF.

This chain uses TRBV28 with TRBJ2-1; 7 bases map to TRBD2. The junction had 15 bases not matched to a gene; V was cut back by 8 bases and J by 8 bases. Germline CDR1 MDHEN, CDR2 SYDVKM. The CDR3 runs 15 residues. Here the CDR3 DNA reads TGTGCCAGCTCCTTATCCCGCGGGAGCTTGGATGAGCAGTTCTTC. Amino acid sequence: CASSLSRGSLDEQFF.

V is TRBV3-1 (or the pseudogene TRBV3-2) and J is TRBJ1-2; D is uncertain. Looked up from germline, CDR1 is LGHDT and CDR2 is YNNKEL (reference sequence). This CDR3 has 17 amino acids. V dropped 0 bases and J dropped 2 bases, with 16 bases sitting between them. The CDR3 DNA follows: TGTGCCAGCAGCCAAGATTATCGGACCGATCGAAACTATGGCTACACCTTC. Translating gives CASSQDYRTDRNYGYTF.

The V and J genes are TRBV7-9 and TRBJ1-2; D is unclear. Germline V gene lookup returns CDR1 SEHNR and CDR2 FQNEAQ (reference sequence). V was cut by 6 bases and J by 2 bases, with 13 bases left in between. The CDR3 totals 14 residues. CDR3 in DNA: TGTGCCAGCAGTTTGTGGGTAGGGAACTATGGCTACACCTTC. Translation: CASSLWVGNYGYTF. The variable domain in full, completed from reference TRBV7-9 and TRBJ1-2, reads DTGVSQNPRHKITKRGQNVTFRCDPISEHNRLYWYRQTLGQGPEFLTYFQNEAQLEKSRLLSDRFSAERPKGSFSTLEIQRTEQGDSAMYLCASSLWVGNYGYTFGSGTRLTVV.

The chain recombines TRBV19 with TRBJ2-2; D gene ambiguous. CDR3 length equals 15 residues. CDR1 and CDR2 from the germline V gene are LNHDA and SQIVND (reference sequence). Trimming removed 4 bases at V and 5 bases at J, with 14 bases between. CDR3 sequence (DNA): TGTGCCAGTAGTAACCGAAATTTTAGAACCGGGGAGCTGTTTTTT. Residues: CASSNRNFRTGELFF.